This T cell receptor beta chain derives from a study of blood T cell repertoires in COVID-19. In the authors' workflow: By means of reference gene primer amplification, nucleated cell counts were estimated. TCRdb's copy holds only in-frame clones and misses some; the assay was immunoSEQ multiplex PCR. V, J and clone size are taken as reported in that table, and D and trimming were inferred from the DNA itself. Here the sample spans 200,000 to 300,000 clones, roughly 79% being singletons. The V gene's germline CDR1 is SGHRS and CDR2 YFSETQ. The ends were cut back, 0 bases at V and 2 bases at J, with 20 bases in the middle. This CDR3 has 18 amino acids.

The rearrangement joins TRBV5-1 to TRBJ1-1; D is possibly TRBD1 (6 bases). The clonotype was recovered from an elderly woman with COVID-19, enrolled during active disease. The sequencing sample was made of peripheral blood. The CDR3 sequence is CASSLGHRDTVSNTEAFF. In DNA form, the CDR3 reads TGCGCCAGCAGCTTGGGACACCGGGACACAGTATCTAACACTGAAGCTTTCTTT.